One and the same sample provided the 8 T cell receptor beta chains below, sequenced in a study of OX40 agonist ivuxolimab in advanced cancers. Using immunoSEQ multiplex PCR, the repertoire was profiled, and TCRdb retains in-frame clones only, with some absent. The sample shows around 60,000 clones, around 89% of them seen only once. The sequenced sample was CD4+ or CD8+ T cells sorted from blood, obtained in a trial of the OX40 agonist ivuxolimab. The receptors here all came from an adult with an advanced solid tumor such as melanoma, head and neck, liver or kidney cancer.

V is TRBV11-3 and J is TRBJ2-1, with D possibly TRBD1 on 6 matching bases. CDR1 and CDR2 from the germline V gene are SGHNT and YENEEA. V dropped 2 bases and J dropped 9 bases, with 11 bases sitting between them. CDR3 length: 13 amino acids. This CDR3 reads CASSLSQGSEQFF. CDR3 sequence (DNA): TGTGCCAGCAGCTTATCACAGGGCAGTGAGCAGTTCTTC.

The chain combines TRBV6-5 with TRBJ1-1; TRBD1 might be the D (5 bases). Per the germline V gene, CDR1 is MNHEY and CDR2 is SVGAGI. The V end was cut by 4 bases, the J end by 0 bases, with 12 bases between. CDR3 length equals 15 residues. CDR3 nucleotides: TGTGCCAGCAGTTCCCACAGGACCTTGAACACTGAAGCTTTCTTT. Translated: CASSSHRTLNTEAFF.

This rearrangement joins TRBV7-6 to TRBJ2-7; 15 bases are shared with TRBD2. This CDR3 has 16 residues. With 5 bases clipped from V and 7 bases from J, the junction kept 9 bases outside the gene matches. CDR1 is SGHVS and CDR2 is FNYEAQ in the germline V gene. The CDR3 loop reads CASSAGLAGGPREQYF. For the CDR3, the DNA is TGTGCCAGCAGCGCAGGACTAGCGGGAGGGCCGAGGGAGCAGTACTTC.

This chain joins TRBV21-1 and TRBJ1-5. TRBV21-1 is a documented pseudogene. This CDR3 is 19 amino acids long. CDR3 nucleotide sequence: TGTGCCAGCAGCAAAGTAAAAACTGCCCCCCACCCAATGAATCAGCCCCAGCATTTT. It codes for CASSKVKTAPHPMNQPQHF.

The table lists this clone with a count of one. The chain carries TRBV18 and TRBJ2-6, with TRBD1 matching over 10 bases. The ends lost 4 bases at V and 2 bases at J; junction bases unmatched: 5. The CDR3 runs to 17 residues. Germline V CDR1 and CDR2: KGHSH, LQKENI. The DNA for the CDR3 is TGTGCCAGCTCACAGCGGACAGGGGGGACTGGGGCCAACGTCCTGACTTTC. Protein sequence: CASSQRTGGTGANVLTF.

The chain couples TRBV27 to TRBJ1-1; 7 nucleotides align to TRBD1. With V trimmed by 4 bases and J by 1 base, 0 bases remained unmatched. Germline CDR1 reads MNHEY; CDR2 reads SMNVEV (reference sequence). This CDR3 region has 13 residues. CDR3 loop: CASSYRGNTEAFF. The CDR3 DNA sequence: TGTGCCAGCAGTTACAGGGGGAACACTGAAGCTTTCTTT.

The rearrangement uses TRBV6-1 and TRBJ2-7; 10 bases map to TRBD1. The V and J ends lost 7 bases and 7 bases, in that order; junction bases with no gene match: 10. Germline-derived CDR1 and CDR2 are MNHNS and SASEGT. This CDR3 spans 14 amino acids. Here the CDR3 DNA reads TGTGCCAGCACCTTGACAGGGGGCTTAGGGGAGCAGTACTTC. Its protein product is CASTLTGGLGEQYF.

The chain joins TRBV27 to TRBJ2-1; TRBD2 agrees at 11 bases. The V segment lost 3 bases and the J segment 10 bases; nucleotides outside the gene matches: 8. CDR3 length: 15 amino acids. The germline V gene has CDR1 MNHEY and CDR2 SMNVEV (reference sequence). The CDR3 DNA reads TGTGCCAGCAGTTTGAGGGGGCTAGCGGGAGGCGAGCAGTTCTTC. Translating gives CASSLRGLAGGEQFF.